The rows below give T cell receptor beta chains drawn from one sample of a study of CD8 T cells in Susac syndrome. One entry per CDR3 protein, called by TCRdb with MiXCR from the immunoSEQ multiplex PCR reads. This sample has about 100,000 distinct CDR3 sequences, with approximately 95% found just once. Specimen: CD8+ T cells from PBMCs. These receptors were obtained from a human donor with Susac syndrome. CDR3s include the opening cysteine and the closing phenylalanine or tryptophan. A D gene is named only where the DNA matches it firmly. Clone sizes are given selectively: once, few, many, or a class where the clone is expanded.

D	size	V	J	DNA	CDR3
NA	NA	TRBV18	TRBJ1-4	TGTGCCAGCTCACCCGCCGGGGACCCTACTGAAAAACTGTTTTTT	CASSPAGDPTEKLFF
TRBD1	NA	TRBV14	TRBJ2-7	TGTGCCAGCAGCCGAACGGGACAGGGAATAATGCGCTCCTACGAGCAGTACTTC	CASSRTGQGIMRSYEQYF
NA	NA	TRBV12-3/TRBV12-4	TRBJ1-2	TGTGCCAGCAGTTTGGATCCCAGCGATGGGGACTACACCTTC	CASSLDPSDGDYTF
TRBD1	once	TRBV29-1	TRBJ2-5	TGCAGCGTTGAAGATTGGAGAGGGGGCCGAGGAGAGACCCAGTACTTC	CSVEDWRGGRGETQYF
NA	NA	TRBV28	TRBJ1-5	TGTGCCAGCAGCGGGGGGCATAGCAATCAGCCCCAGCATTTT	CASSGGHSNQPQHF
NA	NA	TRBV6-1	TRBJ2-5	TGTGCCAGCAGTGAAGGACCGGGAGTTGGGGAGACCCAGTACTTC	CASSEGPGVGETQYF
NA	NA	TRBV28	TRBJ2-3	TGTGCCAGCAGTCCCGGGACTGCAACCACAGATACGCAGTATTTT	CASSPGTATTDTQYF
NA	NA	TRBV5-6	TRBJ2-5	TGTGCCAGCAGCGCCGGGACAATCCAAGAGACCCAGTACTTC	CASSAGTIQETQYF
NA	NA	TRBV9	TRBJ2-1	TGTGCCAGCAGCGTAGGCGATGAGGGCTGGAATGAGCAGTTCTTC	CASSVGDEGWNEQFF
NA	NA	TRBV12-5	TRBJ2-5	TGTGCTAGTGGTTTGGTACAGGGTAGGCAAGAGACCCAGTACTTC	CASGLVQGRQETQYF
NA	NA	TRBV20-1	TRBJ1-1	TGCAGTGCTAGATCGCTAATCCTAACTGAAGCTTTCTTT	CSARSLILTEAFF
NA	NA	TRBV21-1	TRBJ1-1	TGTGCCAGCACCCTGGACGGCGACCTTATGAACACTGAAGCTTTCTTT	CASTLDGDLMNTEAFF
NA	NA	TRBV19	TRBJ2-7	TGTGCCAGTAGTCCCTCGGCTAGCGACGAGCAGTACTTC	CASSPSASDEQYF
NA	few	TRBV29-1	TRBJ2-7	TGCAGCGCTAGGGACAACTACGAGCAGTACTTC	CSARDNYEQYF